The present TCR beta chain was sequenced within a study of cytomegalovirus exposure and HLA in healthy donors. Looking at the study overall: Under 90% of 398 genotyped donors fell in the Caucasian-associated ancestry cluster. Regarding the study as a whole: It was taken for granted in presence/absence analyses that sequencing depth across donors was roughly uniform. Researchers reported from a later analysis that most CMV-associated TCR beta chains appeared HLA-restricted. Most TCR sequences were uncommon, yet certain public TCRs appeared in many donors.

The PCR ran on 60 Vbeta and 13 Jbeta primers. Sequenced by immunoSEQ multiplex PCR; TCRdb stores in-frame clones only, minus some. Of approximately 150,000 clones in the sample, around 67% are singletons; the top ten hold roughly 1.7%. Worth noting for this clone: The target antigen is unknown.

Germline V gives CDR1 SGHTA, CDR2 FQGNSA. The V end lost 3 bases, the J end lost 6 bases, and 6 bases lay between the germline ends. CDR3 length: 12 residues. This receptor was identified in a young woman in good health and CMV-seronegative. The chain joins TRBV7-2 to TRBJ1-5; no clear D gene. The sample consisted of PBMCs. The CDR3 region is CASSLSRQPQHF. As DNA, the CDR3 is TGTGCCAGCAGCTTGTCTCGTCAGCCCCAGCATTTT.